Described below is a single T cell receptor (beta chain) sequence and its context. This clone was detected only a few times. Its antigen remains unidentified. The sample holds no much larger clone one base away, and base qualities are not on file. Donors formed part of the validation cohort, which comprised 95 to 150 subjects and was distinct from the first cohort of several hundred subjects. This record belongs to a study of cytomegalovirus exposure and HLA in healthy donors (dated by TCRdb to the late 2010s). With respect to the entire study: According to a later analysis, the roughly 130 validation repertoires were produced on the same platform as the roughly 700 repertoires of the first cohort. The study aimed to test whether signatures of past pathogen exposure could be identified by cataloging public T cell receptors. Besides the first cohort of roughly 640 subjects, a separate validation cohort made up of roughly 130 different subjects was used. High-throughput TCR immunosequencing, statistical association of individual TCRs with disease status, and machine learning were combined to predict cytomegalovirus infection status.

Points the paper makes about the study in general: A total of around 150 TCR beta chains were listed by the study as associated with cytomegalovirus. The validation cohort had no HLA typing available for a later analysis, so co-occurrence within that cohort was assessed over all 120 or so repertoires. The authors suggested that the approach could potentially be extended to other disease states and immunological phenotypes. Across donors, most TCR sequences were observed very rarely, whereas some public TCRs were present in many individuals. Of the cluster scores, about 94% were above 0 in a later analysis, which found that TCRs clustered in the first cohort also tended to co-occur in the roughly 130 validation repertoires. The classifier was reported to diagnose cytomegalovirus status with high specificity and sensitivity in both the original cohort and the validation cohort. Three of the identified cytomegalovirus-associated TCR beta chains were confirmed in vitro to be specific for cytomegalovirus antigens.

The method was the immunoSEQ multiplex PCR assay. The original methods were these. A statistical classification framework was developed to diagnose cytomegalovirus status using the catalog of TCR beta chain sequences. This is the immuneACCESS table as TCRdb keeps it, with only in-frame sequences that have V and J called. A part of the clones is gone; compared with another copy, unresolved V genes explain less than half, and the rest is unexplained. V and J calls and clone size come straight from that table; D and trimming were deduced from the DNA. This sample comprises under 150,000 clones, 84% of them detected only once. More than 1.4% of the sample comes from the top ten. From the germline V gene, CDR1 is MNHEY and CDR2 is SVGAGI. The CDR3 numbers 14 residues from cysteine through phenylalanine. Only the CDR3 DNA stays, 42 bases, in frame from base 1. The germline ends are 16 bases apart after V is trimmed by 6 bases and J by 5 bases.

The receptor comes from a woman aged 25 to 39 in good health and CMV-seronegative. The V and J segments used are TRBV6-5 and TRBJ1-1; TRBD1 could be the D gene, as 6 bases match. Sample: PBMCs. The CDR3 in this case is CASSLRGGRTEAFF. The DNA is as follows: TGTGCCAGCAGCTTACGGGGGGGCCGGACTGAAGCTTTCTTT.